This section outlines one T cell receptor beta chain sequence together with its context. This record comes from a study of shared T cell receptors in the human thymus. Per germline, CDR1 SGHRS and CDR2 YFSETQ. The CDR3 sequence is 16 residues long. V was shortened by 0 bases and J by 0 bases, with 10 bases between the two germline ends. TCRdb keeps only in-frame clones here, not all; method: immunoSEQ multiplex PCR. The sample holds about 660,000 clones, 88% seen once. These data are also associated with another study on human thymus T cells. As that report states: Corrective heart surgery yielded the resections from which the thymus tissue came. An apparent bias in V and J gene usage was seen in thymic and blood repertoires.

The sample taken for sequencing was thymocytes. The source is a boy less than two years old with a congenital heart defect. The chain carries TRBV5-1 and TRBJ1-3, with D possibly being TRBD1 (5 bases). CDR3 amino acids: CASSLGDSVSGNTIYF. The DNA for the CDR3 is TGCGCCAGCAGCTTGGGGGACTCCGTCTCTGGAAACACCATATATTTT.